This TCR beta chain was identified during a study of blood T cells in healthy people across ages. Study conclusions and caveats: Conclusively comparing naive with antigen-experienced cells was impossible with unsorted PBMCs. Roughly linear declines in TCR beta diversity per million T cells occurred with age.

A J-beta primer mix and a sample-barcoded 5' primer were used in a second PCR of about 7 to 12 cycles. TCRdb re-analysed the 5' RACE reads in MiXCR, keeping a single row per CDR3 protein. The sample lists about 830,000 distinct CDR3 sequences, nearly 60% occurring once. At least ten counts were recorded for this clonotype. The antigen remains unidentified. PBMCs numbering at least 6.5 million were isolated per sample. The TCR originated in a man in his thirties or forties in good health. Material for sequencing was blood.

The CDR3 region is CASSLDRGNQPQHF. The CDR3 DNA follows: TGTGCCAGCAGCTTAGATCGGGGAAATCAGCCCCAGCATTTT. The chain couples TRBV11-2 to TRBJ1-5; D is undetermined. Per germline, CDR1 SGHAT and CDR2 FQNNGV. V lost 0 bases and J 4 bases, leaving 7 bases between the germline ends. The CDR3 extends over 14 amino acids.